This T cell receptor (beta chain) was documented in a study of blood T cell repertoires in COVID-19. Study-wide background: Researchers got acute and convalescent COVID-19 samples from the United States, Italy and Spain.

Cohort allocation depended upon clinical history that participants reported. J was trimmed by 11 bases and V by 4 bases; bases with no gene match: 6. The CDR3 covers 13 residues. Germline-derived CDR1 and CDR2 are SGHNT and YYREEE (reference sequence). Method: immunoSEQ multiplex PCR; TCRdb's copy keeps in-frame clones and lacks some. The data contain more than 200,000 clones, around 89% of them singletons. The sequenced sample consisted of PBMCs or T cells enriched from blood (not recorded which). The rearrangement links TRBV5-4 to TRBJ1-1; TRBD1 aligns across 12 bases. The TCR originated in a young woman who had recovered from COVID-19. The DNA for the CDR3 is TGTGCCAGCAGCCCGGGACAGGGGGCAGCGGCTTTCTTT. Its protein product is CASSPGQGAAAFF.